The next 14 T cell receptor beta chains were all read from a single sample in a study of CD8 T cells in Susac syndrome. RNA amounts of roughly 0.5 to 1 ug underwent reverse transcription with random hexamers. TCRdb processed the immunoSEQ multiplex PCR reads anew with MiXCR; each CDR3 protein has one entry. Of approximately 280,000 distinct CDR3 sequences listed, approximately 85% were seen once; the top ten hold 0.095% to 0.14%. The source material was CD8+ T cells from PBMCs. All receptors come from a human donor with multiple sclerosis.

In nucleotides, the CDR3 is TGTGCCAGTAAAGACAGGGGCGTGAACACTGAAGCTTTCTTT. Translation gives CASKDRGVNTEAFF. This chain links TRBV19 with TRBJ1-1, with 8 positions matching TRBD1. CDR3 size: 14 residues. The ends lost 7 bases at V and 0 bases at J; junction bases unmatched: 4. Germline V gene sequence: CDR1 LNHDA, CDR2 SQIVND (reference sequence).

The chain links TRBV5-1 to TRBJ2-7; D possibly corresponds to TRBD2 (5 bases). V was shortened by 1 base and J by 4 bases, with 15 bases between the two germline ends. The CDR3 is 15 amino acids. In germline, CDR1 is SGHRS, CDR2 YFSETQ. The CDR3 nucleotides read TGCGCCAGCAGCTTGACTCTAGCTAGGACTTACGAGCAGTACTTC. Translated: CASSLTLARTYEQYF.

The CDR3 spells CASSLEAGGNQPQHF. The CDR3 DNA sequence: TGTGCCAGCAGTTTAGAGGCTGGGGGCAATCAGCCCCAGCATTTT. The chain is built from TRBV27 and TRBJ1-5, with D unresolved. CDR1 and CDR2 (germline): MNHEY, SMNVEV (reference sequence). Trimming cost V 2 bases and J 2 bases, with 10 bases left between them. The CDR3 is 15 amino acids.

The chain joins TRBV20-1 to TRBJ1-1, with D perhaps TRBD1 (5 bases). The germline V gene encodes CDR1 DFQATT and CDR2 SNEGSKA (reference sequence). This CDR3 region has 13 residues. V was cut by 2 bases and J by 7 bases, with 14 bases left in between. The CDR3 loop reads CSARPQGTYEAFF. The DNA of the CDR3 is TGCAGTGCTAGACCGCAGGGTACCTATGAAGCTTTCTTT.

This clonotype is a singleton in its sample. The gene calls are TRBV23-1 and TRBJ1-5; D remains unclear. TRBV23-1 is classed as an ORF, of uncertain function. The V end lost 2 bases, the J end lost 9 bases, and 11 bases lay between the germline ends. CDR3 size: 13 residues. The CDR3 is CASSQLGCGPQHF. CDR3 nucleotide sequence: TGCGCCAGCAGTCAACTGGGGTGCGGGCCCCAGCATTTT.

The chain employs TRBV19 and TRBJ2-3; 9 nucleotides match TRBD2. The CDR3 runs 15 residues. Germline trimming cut 2 bases from V and 6 bases from J; bases unmatched to any gene: 6. Germline V lookup: CDR1 LNHDA, CDR2 SQIVND (reference sequence). CDR3 amino acids: CASSITGGRADTQYF. DNA of the CDR3: TGTGCCAGTAGTATAACTGGCGGGAGGGCCGATACGCAGTATTTT.

This clonotype was detected once. The chain employs TRBV27 and TRBJ2-6; D not certain. Germline V CDR1 and CDR2: MNHEY, SMNVEV (reference sequence). V dropped 1 base and J dropped 3 bases, with 4 bases sitting between them. The CDR3 is made up of 14 amino acids. The CDR3 reads CASSLYFGANVLTF. The CDR3 bases are TGTGCCAGCAGTTTATACTTTGGGGCCAACGTCCTGACTTTC.

The CDR3, as DNA: TGCAGCGTTGCCAGGATATATGGCTACACCTTC. Translating it yields CSVARIYGYTF. This rearrangement joins TRBV29-1 to TRBJ1-2; D call uncertain. The CDR3 is made up of 11 amino acids. The germline V and J ends were trimmed by 4 bases and 5 bases, with 8 bases remaining between them. CDR1 is SQVTM and CDR2 is ANQGSEA in the germline V gene.

This clonotype appeared once. The chain carries TRBV27 and TRBJ1-1; D unresolved. CDR3 length: 12 residues. The germline CDR1 and CDR2 sequences are MNHEY and SMNVEV (reference sequence). V lost 2 bases and J 1 base, leaving 2 bases between the germline ends. Written as DNA, the CDR3 is TGTGCCAGCAGTTTACCGAACACTGAAGCTTTCTTT. This translates into CASSLPNTEAFF.

The chain couples TRBV11-2 to TRBJ2-1, with D possibly TRBD2 on 5 matching bases. CDR3 length equals 15 residues. Trimming left V 11 bases short and J 4 bases short, with 21 bases between. CDR1 is SGHAT and CDR2 is FQNNGV in the germline V gene. Written as DNA, the CDR3 is TGTGCCTCCTGGAGCGGCGAAGTGATTTACAATGAGCAGTTCTTC. Its protein product is CASWSGEVIYNEQFF.

This chain joins TRBV5-4 and TRBJ2-7, with TRBD2 matching over 13 bases. There are 17 residues in the CDR3. The germline gives CDR1 SGHNT, CDR2 YYREEE (reference sequence). V gave up 4 bases and J gave up 5 bases; unmatched junction bases: 12. DNA for the CDR3: TGTGCCAGCAGCAGTGTTCCACTAGCGGGAGGGCCCCACGAGCAGTACTTC. Translation gives CASSSVPLAGGPHEQYF.

This chain joins TRBV2 and TRBJ2-5; 10 nucleotides agree with TRBD2. Losses at the gene ends were 4 bases for V and 1 base for J; bases not matched to a gene: 6. Germline-derived CDR1 and CDR2 are SNHLY and FYNNEI. The CDR3 is 16 residues long. The CDR3 spells CASSALTSGTQETQYF. CDR3 coding DNA: TGTGCCAGCAGTGCTTTAACTAGCGGGACCCAAGAGACCCAGTACTTC.

The rearrangement links TRBV9 to TRBJ2-3; D is ambiguous. Germline V gene sequence: CDR1 SGDLS, CDR2 YYNGEE. The CDR3 length is 14 residues. V was clipped by 3 bases and J by 4 bases, with 12 bases between them. The CDR3 region is CASSADERPDTQYF. The CDR3 nucleotides read TGTGCCAGCAGCGCTGACGAGCGTCCAGATACGCAGTATTTT.

This chain links TRBV6-6 with TRBJ1-5; D is ambiguous. Trimming stripped 7 bases from V and 1 base from J, with 5 bases between. Germline V gene data show CDR1 as MNHNY and CDR2 as SVGAGI (reference sequence). CDR3 length equals 12 residues. In DNA form, the CDR3 reads TGTGCCAGCACTCTGAGCAATCAGCCCCAGCATTTT. As protein: CASTLSNQPQHF.